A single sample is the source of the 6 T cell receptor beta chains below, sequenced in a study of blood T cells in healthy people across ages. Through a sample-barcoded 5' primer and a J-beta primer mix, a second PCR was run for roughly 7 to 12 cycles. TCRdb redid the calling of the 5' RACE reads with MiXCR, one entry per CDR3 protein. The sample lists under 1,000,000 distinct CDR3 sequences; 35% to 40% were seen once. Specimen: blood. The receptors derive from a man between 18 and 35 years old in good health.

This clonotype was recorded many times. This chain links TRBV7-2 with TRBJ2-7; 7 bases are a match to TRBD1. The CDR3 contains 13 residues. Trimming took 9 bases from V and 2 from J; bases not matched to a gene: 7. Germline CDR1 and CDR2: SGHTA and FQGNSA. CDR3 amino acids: CASSGTEAYEQYF. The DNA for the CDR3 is TGTGCCAGTTCCGGGACAGAAGCCTACGAGCAGTACTTC.

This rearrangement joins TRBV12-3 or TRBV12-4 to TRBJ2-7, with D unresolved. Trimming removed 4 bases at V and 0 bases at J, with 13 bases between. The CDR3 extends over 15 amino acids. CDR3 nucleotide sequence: TGTGCCAGCAGTTCTGGGGTCACCCCCTCCTACGAGCAGTACGTC. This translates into CASSSGVTPSYEQYV.

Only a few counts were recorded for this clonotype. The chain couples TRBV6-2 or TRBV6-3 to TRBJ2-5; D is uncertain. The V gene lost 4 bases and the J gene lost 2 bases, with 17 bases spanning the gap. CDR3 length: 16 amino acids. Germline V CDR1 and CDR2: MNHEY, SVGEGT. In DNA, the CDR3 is TGTGCCAGCAGTTTTCAACCGGGCCAACGGCAAGAGACCCAGTACTTC. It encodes CASSFQPGQRQETQYF.

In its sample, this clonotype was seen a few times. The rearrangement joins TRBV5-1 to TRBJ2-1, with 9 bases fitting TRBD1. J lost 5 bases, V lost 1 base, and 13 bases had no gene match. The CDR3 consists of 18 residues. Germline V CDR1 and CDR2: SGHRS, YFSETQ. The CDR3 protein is CASSLFFPGQGDNNEQFF. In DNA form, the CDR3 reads TGCGCCAGCAGCTTGTTCTTTCCGGGACAGGGTGATAACAATGAGCAGTTCTTC.

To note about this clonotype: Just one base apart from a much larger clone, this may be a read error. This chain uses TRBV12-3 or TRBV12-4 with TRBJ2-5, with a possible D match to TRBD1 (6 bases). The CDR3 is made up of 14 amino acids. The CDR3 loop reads CASSRGQPSETQHF. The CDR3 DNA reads TGTGCCAGCAGTCGCGGACAGCCCTCAGAGACCCAGCACTTC.

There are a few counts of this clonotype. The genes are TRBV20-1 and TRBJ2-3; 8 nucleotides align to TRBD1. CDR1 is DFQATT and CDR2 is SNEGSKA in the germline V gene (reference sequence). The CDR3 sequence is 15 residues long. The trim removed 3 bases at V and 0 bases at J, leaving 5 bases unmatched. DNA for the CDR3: TGCAGTGCTAGGGCTGACAGGGGAAGCACAGATACGCAGTATTTT. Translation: CSARADRGSTDTQYF.